Following are 17 T cell receptor beta chains from one sample sequenced in a study of CD8 T cells in Susac syndrome. After extraction with the RNeasy kit, about 0.45 to 1 ug of the RNA was reverse transcribed using random hexamers. TCRdb reprocessed the immunoSEQ multiplex PCR reads via MiXCR and lists one record per CDR3 protein. The top ten clones hold about 0.071% of a sample with approximately 270,000 distinct CDR3 sequences, about 93% of them seen once. The sample comprised CD4+ T cells from PBMCs. Every receptor here comes from a human donor with multiple sclerosis.

V gene TRBV7-2 combines with J gene TRBJ1-2, with a tentative D call TRBD1 (6 bases). Germline assignment: CDR1 SGHTA and CDR2 FQGNSA. This CDR3 has 13 residues. With 5 bases removed from V and 8 bases from J, the gap between germline ends came to 15 bases. The CDR3 loop is CASSQGSQGGYTF. The CDR3 nucleotides are TGTGCCAGCAGCCAGGGGTCCCAGGGAGGCTACACCTTC.

This clonotype was recorded once. The rearrangement uses TRBV7-3 and TRBJ2-6; 8 bases agree with TRBD2. Germline CDR1 SGHTA, CDR2 FQGTGA. J lost 2 bases, V lost 5 bases, and 5 bases had no gene match. This CDR3 is 16 amino acids long. CDR3 DNA: TGTGCCAGCAGCGCTTCGGGGGGGACTGGGGCCAACGTCCTGACTTTC. Translated, it gives CASSASGGTGANVLTF.

This rearrangement joins TRBV20-1 to TRBJ2-5, with TRBD1 identical over 10 bases. With V trimmed by 3 bases and J by 3 bases, 7 bases remained unmatched. The CDR3 spans 15 residues. From germline, CDR1 is DFQATT and CDR2 SNEGSKA (reference sequence). The DNA of the CDR3 is TGCAGTGCTAGGGGCGACAGGGGGCGAGAAGAGACCCAGTACTTC. This encodes CSARGDRGREETQYF.

The chain carries TRBV14 and TRBJ2-5; possibly TRBD1 for D (6 bases). The germline gives CDR1 SGHDN, CDR2 FVKESK. V lost 1 base, J lost 2 bases, and 17 bases lay in between. This CDR3 region has 17 residues. The CDR3 reads CASSQVRDTGLQETQYF. The CDR3 DNA follows: TGTGCCAGCAGCCAAGTTAGGGATACAGGGCTTCAAGAGACCCAGTACTTC.

The chain joins TRBV30 to TRBJ2-5; possible D gene TRBD1, 7 bases. Germline lookup yields CDR1 GTSNPN and CDR2 SVGIG (reference sequence). V was trimmed by 0 bases and J by 5 bases, leaving 13 bases between them. The CDR3 runs to 14 residues. CDR3 region: CAWSVRRGLETQYF. DNA of the CDR3: TGTGCCTGGAGTGTGAGGAGGGGGCTGGAGACCCAGTACTTC.

The CDR3 here is CASSPYLQGSGANVLTF. CDR3 DNA sequence: TGTGCCAGCAGCCCATACCTCCAGGGGTCCGGGGCCAACGTCCTGACTTTC. The chain carries TRBV7-9 and TRBJ2-6; D possibly corresponds to TRBD1 (6 bases). CDR3 length equals 17 residues. In germline, CDR1 is SEHNR, CDR2 FQNEAQ (reference sequence). V gave up 5 bases and J gave up 4 bases, with 18 bases separating them.

CDR3 sequence: CASSHPRGGSYEQYF. In DNA form, the CDR3 reads TGTGCCAGCAGTCACCCCCGGGGGGGCTCTTACGAGCAGTACTTC. This chain connects TRBV28 to TRBJ2-7; the match to TRBD2 covers 8 bases. Germline CDR1 MDHEN, CDR2 SYDVKM. The CDR3 sequence is 15 residues long. V shed 5 bases, J shed 4 bases, and the junction held 10 bases outside the gene matches.

The rearrangement links TRBV5-4 to TRBJ1-2, with TRBD1 matching over 8 bases. The trim removed 4 bases at V and 14 bases at J, leaving 7 bases unmatched. This CDR3 has 11 residues. In germline, CDR1 is SGHNT, CDR2 YYREEE (reference sequence). The CDR3 region has the DNA TGTGCCAGCAGCATGGACAGGGCGGAAACCTTC. Residues: CASSMDRAETF.

This chain joins TRBV12-3 or TRBV12-4 and TRBJ1-1; D gene uncertain. The CDR3 covers 12 residues. Trimming removed 1 base at V and 8 bases at J, with 8 bases between. CDR3 coding DNA: TGTGCCAGCAGTTTAGGGTCGCTGGAAGCTTTCTTT. Amino acid sequence: CASSLGSLEAFF.

This chain joins TRBV7-9 and TRBJ1-1, with unresolved D. Per the germline V gene, CDR1 is SEHNR and CDR2 is FQNEAQ (reference sequence). V was shortened by 8 bases and J by 1 base, with 11 bases between the two germline ends. The CDR3 runs to 13 residues. CDR3 sequence (DNA): TGTGCCAGCGCACAGCACTGGAACACTGAAGCTTTCTTT. Amino acids: CASAQHWNTEAFF.

This clonotype was recorded once. This sequence joins TRBV5-4 and TRBJ2-5; TRBD2 aligns across 9 bases. The CDR3 totals 17 residues. The V gene's germline CDR1 is SGHNT and CDR2 YYREEE (reference sequence). The V gene end was trimmed by 5 bases and the J gene end by 1 base; junction bases not matched to a gene: 12. The CDR3 DNA follows: TGTGCCAGCAGTACTGCGGGGGGGGTAGGACCCCAAGAGACCCAGTACTTC. Protein: CASSTAGGVGPQETQYF. Full variable domain (missing parts from reference TRBV5-4 and TRBJ2-5): ETGVTQSPTHLIKTRGQQVTLRCSSQSGHNTVSWYQQALGQGPQFIFQYYREEENGRGNFPPRFSGLQFPNYSSELNVNALELDDSALYLCASSTAGGVGPQETQYFGPGTRLLVL.

This chain links TRBV7-2 with TRBJ2-5; 8 positions match TRBD2. The V segment lost 2 bases and the J segment 4 bases; nucleotides outside the gene matches: 9. This CDR3 region has 16 residues. Germline V gene lookup returns CDR1 SGHTA and CDR2 FQGNSA. As DNA, the CDR3 is TGTGCCAGCAGCTTACCTAGCGGGTCGAGGGTAGAGACCCAGTACTTC. Protein sequence: CASSLPSGSRVETQYF.

The chain carries TRBV5-1 and TRBJ1-2; maybe TRBD1 (6 bases). Per the germline V gene, CDR1 is SGHRS and CDR2 is YFSETQ. The CDR3 covers 16 residues. The V end was cut by 4 bases, the J end by 4 bases, with 20 bases between. The CDR3, as DNA: TGCGCCAGCAGCAGGTCTTCTACAGGGTTGGTCTATGGCTACACCTTC. It is translated as CASSRSSTGLVYGYTF.

This clonotype was seen just once. The V and J genes are TRBV23-1 and TRBJ1-1; D unclear. TRBV23-1 is recorded as an ORF, its role being uncertain. Trimming took off 7 bases at V and 3 bases at J, with 18 bases between the two ends. CDR3 length: 15 residues. CDR3 in DNA: TGCGCCAGCATCCTAGGCCGCCGATGTGACACTGAAGCTTTCTTT. Translated: CASILGRRCDTEAFF.

The chain has TRBV10-3 and TRBJ2-7; D ambiguous. V gave up 2 bases and J gave up 2 bases, with 7 bases separating them. This CDR3 region has 13 residues. Germline CDR1 ENHRY, CDR2 SYGVKD. The CDR3 DNA reads TGTGCCATCAGTGAGCTACTCACCTACGAGCAGTACGTC. This gives the protein CAISELLTYEQYV.

The rearrangement joins TRBV18 to TRBJ1-1, with TRBD1 identical over 9 bases. Germline V gene data show CDR1 as KGHSH and CDR2 as LQKENI. The ends lost 0 bases at V and 1 base at J; junction bases unmatched: 9. The CDR3 is made up of 18 amino acids. The CDR3 region is CASSPPSIGTGPNTEAFF. The CDR3 region has the DNA TGTGCCAGCTCACCACCTAGTATTGGGACAGGGCCGAACACTGAAGCTTTCTTT.

This clonotype has just a few counts. The rearrangement uses TRBV4-2 and TRBJ2-5, with D possibly being TRBD1 (5 bases). Germline assignment: CDR1 LGHNA and CDR2 YNFKEQ. The CDR3 is 13 amino acids. Trimming pared 2 bases from V and 9 bases from J, leaving 13 bases between. The CDR3 sequence: CASSQQGETAQYF. For the CDR3, the DNA is TGTGCCAGCAGCCAACAGGGTGAAACGGCCCAGTACTTC.